Detailed here is one TCR beta chain. Its antigen is unidentified. This sample is drawn from a study of shared clonotypes between healthy human individuals. The CDR3 is 11 residues long. Germline CDR1 is MNHEY and CDR2 is SVGAGI. The V end lost 6 bases, the J end lost 3 bases, and 5 bases lay between the germline ends. Around 32,000 T cell genomes, or about 0.2 ug DNA, went into the sorted-subset replicate PCRs. Data came from immunoSEQ multiplex PCR; TCRdb stores just in-frame clones and leaves some out. This table holds 2,100,000 or so clones, approximately 96% found once. Regarding the study as a whole: Naive CD4 clonotypes overlapped across a handful of donors at 4.5% to 5.5%. Generation of non-shared clonotypes was less probable than generation of clonotypes shared by all four donors.

Input material: naive CD4+ T cells sorted from blood. Indicated subset: CD45RA+ positively selected. V and J are TRBV6-5 and TRBJ2-5; D is unresolved. This TCR was recovered from a man between 18 and 29 years old in good health. In DNA, the CDR3 is TGTGCCAGCAGAGACAAAGAGACCCAGTACTTC. The encoded protein is CASRDKETQYF.